These 17 T cell receptor beta chains were sequenced from one sample in a study of patients and donors after allogeneic stem cell transplantation. MiXCR was run by TCRdb on the RT-PCR reads, yielding one entry per CDR3 protein. The sample lists just over 2,500 distinct CDR3 sequences, almost 8.5% occurring once. Sequencing used blood, either unsorted or a sorted T cell fraction (not recorded which). These receptors all stem from a human donor who was either an allogeneic HSCT recipient or a stem cell or donor lymphocyte infusion donor (not recorded which). It is not recorded whose cells these are; they may come from a transplant donor.

This chain links TRBV12-3 or TRBV12-4 with TRBJ1-1; TRBD1 might be the D (6 bases). Trimming took 6 bases from V and 5 from J, leaving 22 bases between them. This CDR3 is built from 16 residues. CDR3 sequence: CASRRDRVQGTTEAFF. The CDR3 nucleotides read TGTGCCAGCAGACGGGACCGCGTACAGGGAACGACTGAAGCTTTCTTT.

This clonotype came up a few times. V is TRBV25-1 and J is TRBJ2-7; either TRBD1 or TRBD2 may fit D (5 bases each). CDR1 and CDR2 (germline): MGHDK, SYGVNS. Between the trimmed V and J ends, which lost 7 bases and 6 bases, there was a span of 16 bases. The CDR3 is 13 amino acids. CDR3 sequence (DNA): TGTGCCAGCAAAGGAACGGCCGGGGCCGAGCAGTACTTC. It is translated as CASKGTAGAEQYF.

In its sample, this clonotype was seen a few times. The genes are TRBV12-5 and TRBJ1-1, with D uncertain. The CDR3 covers 12 residues. Germline lookup yields CDR1 LGHNT and CDR2 FRNRAP. V was clipped by 8 bases and J by 3 bases, with 10 bases between them. The CDR3 DNA follows: TGTGCTAGTAAGGGATTGGACACTGAAGCTTTCTTT. It codes for CASKGLDTEAFF.

This clonotype turned up a few times. The J gene is TRBJ2-4, the V gene TRBV7-2, with a weak D call TRBD2 (5 bases). The CDR3 totals 14 residues. Germline CDR1 and CDR2: SGHTA and FQGNSA. V shed 1 base and J shed 6 bases, with 10 bases lying between them. CDR3 loop: CASSLDPSGNIQYF. In DNA, the CDR3 is TGTGCCAGCAGCTTAGATCCGAGCGGAAACATTCAGTACTTC.

By proportion, this clonotype is medium-sized. The chain links TRBV7-2 to TRBJ2-1; D perhaps matches TRBD1 (5 bases). Deletions cut 5 bases from V and 9 bases from J, with 11 bases between. The CDR3 sequence is 12 residues long. CDR1 is SGHTA, CDR2 FQGNSA, per germline. CDR3 sequence (DNA): TGTGCCAGCAGCCGATATCAGGGTGAGCAGTTCTTC. Its translation is CASSRYQGEQFF.

This clonotype is medium-sized within its sample. The rearrangement joins TRBV2 to TRBJ2-7; TRBD1 might be the D (7 bases). The germline CDR1 and CDR2 sequences are SNHLY and FYNNEI. V lost 11 bases, J lost 1 base, and 12 bases lay in between. This CDR3 contains 12 residues. The CDR3 spells CAGGDRSYEQYF. The CDR3 DNA reads TGTGCCGGAGGGGACAGATCCTACGAGCAGTACTTC.

By frequency in the sample, this clonotype is medium-sized. The chain recombines TRBV7-2 with TRBJ2-1, with TRBD2 matching over 9 bases. Looked up from germline, CDR1 is SGHTA and CDR2 is FQGNSA. CDR3 size: 16 residues. The ends lost 1 base at V and 4 bases at J; junction bases unmatched: 5. The CDR3 protein is CASSLGPSGVYNEQFF. In DNA form, the CDR3 reads TGTGCCAGCAGCTTAGGCCCTAGCGGGGTATACAATGAGCAGTTCTTC.

This clonotype was seen only a few times. As DNA, the CDR3 is TGTGCCAGCGGCAGGGGTTTGGGGGTTGGCGATGAGCAGTTCTTC. Amino acids: CASGRGLGVGDEQFF. The chain links TRBV7-6 to TRBJ2-1, with D possibly matching TRBD1 (6 bases). Trimming removed 8 bases from V and 8 bases from J, with 22 bases in between. CDR1 is SGHVS, CDR2 FNYEAQ, per germline. The CDR3 is 15 residues long.

This clonotype was seen a few times. V gene TRBV6-1 combines with J gene TRBJ2-7, with D possibly TRBD2 on 6 matching bases. V was pared by 7 bases and J by 0 bases, with 10 bases between. Per the germline V gene, CDR1 is MNHNS and CDR2 is SASEGT. The CDR3 sequence is 13 residues long. Written as DNA, the CDR3 is TGTGCCAGCAAGCTGGGGGGCTCCTACGAGCAGTACTTC. It encodes CASKLGGSYEQYF.

The gene calls are TRBV5-4 and TRBJ2-1; 7 positions match TRBD2. V shed 2 bases and J 5 bases; nucleotides not matched to a gene: 7. CDR3 length: 15 amino acids. Germline loops: CDR1 SGHNT, CDR2 YYREEE (reference sequence). The chain's CDR3 is CASSFSSGNNNEQFF. Here the CDR3 DNA reads TGTGCCAGCAGCTTTTCGAGCGGGAATAACAATGAGCAGTTCTTC.

This clonotype was counted a few times. The chain employs TRBV18 and TRBJ2-1; D could derive from TRBD1 or TRBD2 (5 bases each). Germline loops: CDR1 KGHSH, CDR2 LQKENI. V lost 3 bases to trimming and J lost 13 bases, with 13 bases between them. This CDR3 comprises 12 residues. The CDR3 nucleotides read TGTGCCAGCTCACCCGCCGGGGACCTCCAGTTCTTC. This gives the protein CASSPAGDLQFF. The whole variable domain, remainder taken from reference TRBV18 and TRBJ2-1, is NAGVMQNPRHLVRRRGQEARLRCSPMKGHSHVYWYRQLPEEGLKFMVYLQKENIIDESGMPKERFSAEFPKEGPSILRIQQVVRGDSAAYFCASSPAGDLQFFGPGTRLTVL.

This sequence joins TRBV19 and TRBJ2-5; 7 bases map to TRBD2. This CDR3 is 14 amino acids long. Germline lookup yields CDR1 LNHDA and CDR2 SQIVND (reference sequence). V shed 7 bases and J 4 bases; nucleotides not matched to a gene: 9. CDR3 region: CASKRAGRRETQYF. As DNA, the CDR3 is TGTGCCAGTAAACGAGCGGGGAGGCGAGAGACCCAGTACTTC.

This clonotype is medium-sized by share. The chain has TRBV12-3 or TRBV12-4 and TRBJ2-1, with D perhaps TRBD1 or TRBD2 (5 bases each). The CDR3 loop spans 13 amino acids. Trimming cost V 10 bases and J 0 bases, with 10 bases left between them. CDR3 sequence: CATGRSSYNEQFF. The CDR3 nucleotides read TGTGCCACGGGACGGAGCTCCTACAATGAGCAGTTCTTC.

This clonotype was detected a few times. The gene calls are TRBV12-3 or TRBV12-4 and TRBJ1-2; TRBD1 matches at 8 bases. With V trimmed by 3 bases and J by 6 bases, 6 bases remained unmatched. The CDR3 runs to 14 residues. The CDR3 reads CASSFEDRAHGYTF. The CDR3 coding sequence is TGTGCCAGCAGTTTTGAGGACAGGGCCCATGGCTACACCTTC.

This clonotype is medium-sized (0.01 to 0.1%) in the sample. This chain uses TRBV7-2 with TRBJ2-5; the D gene is possibly TRBD1 (5 bases). Per the germline V gene, CDR1 is SGHTA and CDR2 is FQGNSA. The CDR3 is 16 residues long. With 1 base removed from V and 2 bases from J, the gap between germline ends came to 14 bases. CDR3 bases: TGTGCCAGCAGCTTAGTTGTGGGTCAGGGTCAAGAGACCCAGTACTTC. This sequence encodes CASSLVVGQGQETQYF.

This clonotype qualifies as large. The V and J genes are TRBV5-5 and TRBJ2-7, with TRBD1 identical over 9 bases. CDR1 and CDR2 (germline): SGHKS, YYEKEE (reference sequence). With V trimmed by 5 bases and J by 3 bases, 9 bases remained unmatched. The CDR3 runs to 15 residues. DNA of the CDR3: TGTGCCAGCAGTCGACCCGGGACAGGGAACTACGAGCAGTACTTC. Amino acid sequence: CASSRPGTGNYEQYF.

CDR3 residues: CASSSTAFYEQYF. In DNA, the CDR3 is TGTGCCAGCAGCTCGACAGCTTTTTACGAGCAGTACTTC. V is TRBV7-9 and J is TRBJ2-7; D is perhaps TRBD1 (5 bases). The length of the CDR3 is 13 residues. The germline gives CDR1 SEHNR, CDR2 FQNEAQ (reference sequence). With 4 bases removed from V and 4 bases from J, the gap between germline ends came to 11 bases.